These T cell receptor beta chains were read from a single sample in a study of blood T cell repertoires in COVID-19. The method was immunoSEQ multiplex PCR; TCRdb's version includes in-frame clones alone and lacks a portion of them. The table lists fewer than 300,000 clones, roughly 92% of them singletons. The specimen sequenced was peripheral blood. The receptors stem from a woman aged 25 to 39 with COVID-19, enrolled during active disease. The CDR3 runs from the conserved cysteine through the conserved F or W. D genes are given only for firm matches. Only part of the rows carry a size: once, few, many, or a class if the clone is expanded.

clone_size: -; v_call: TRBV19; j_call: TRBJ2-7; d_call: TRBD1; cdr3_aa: CASSVSGTEPSYEQYF; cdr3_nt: TGTGCCAGTAGTGTCTCCGGGACAGAACCCTCCTACGAGCAGTACTTC
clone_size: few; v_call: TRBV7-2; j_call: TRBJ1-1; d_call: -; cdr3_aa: CASSSGAAGSHTEAFF; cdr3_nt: TGTGCCAGCAGCTCTGGGGCGGCCGGAAGCCACACTGAAGCTTTCTTT
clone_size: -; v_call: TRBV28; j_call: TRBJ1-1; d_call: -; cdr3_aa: CASSLYGKLNTEAFF; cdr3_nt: TGTGCCAGCAGTTTATATGGCAAGTTGAACACTGAAGCTTTCTTT
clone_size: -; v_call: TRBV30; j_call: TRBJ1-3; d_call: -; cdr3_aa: CAWSLQGSGNTIYF; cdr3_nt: TGTGCCTGGAGTCTACAGGGCTCTGGAAACACCATATATTTT
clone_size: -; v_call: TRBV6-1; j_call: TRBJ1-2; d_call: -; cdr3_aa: CASSDGEGIRYTF; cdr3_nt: TGTGCCAGCAGTGACGGAGAGGGAATACGGTACACCTTC
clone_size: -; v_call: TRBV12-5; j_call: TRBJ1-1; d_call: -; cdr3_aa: CASGLDRGVPEAFF; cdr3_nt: TGTGCTAGTGGTTTGGACCGGGGAGTCCCTGAAGCTTTCTTT
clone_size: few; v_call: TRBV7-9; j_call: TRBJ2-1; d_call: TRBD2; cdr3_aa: CASSLSSGSRGEQFF; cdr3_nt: TGTGCCAGCAGCTTATCTAGCGGGAGTCGGGGTGAGCAGTTCTTC
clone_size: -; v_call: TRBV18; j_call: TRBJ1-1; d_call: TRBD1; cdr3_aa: CASSPVAGGHTEAFF; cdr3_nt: TGTGCCAGCTCACCGGTGGCAGGGGGCCACACTGAAGCTTTCTTT
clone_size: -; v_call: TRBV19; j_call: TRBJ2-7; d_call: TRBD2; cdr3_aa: CASTLSPASGIYEQYF; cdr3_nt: TGTGCCAGTACCCTATCACCTGCTAGCGGAATCTACGAGCAGTACTTC
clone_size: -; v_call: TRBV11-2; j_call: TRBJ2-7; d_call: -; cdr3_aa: CASSFTGQTYEQYF; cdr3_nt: TGTGCCAGCAGCTTTACCGGTCAAACCTACGAGCAGTACTTC
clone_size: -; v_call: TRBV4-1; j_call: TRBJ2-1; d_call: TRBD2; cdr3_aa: CASSPGLAGTWDEQFF; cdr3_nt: TGCGCCAGCAGCCCTGGACTAGCGGGAACCTGGGATGAGCAGTTCTTC
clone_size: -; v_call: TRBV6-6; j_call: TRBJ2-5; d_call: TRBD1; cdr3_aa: CASSPDRGNGETQYF; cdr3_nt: TGTGCCAGCAGTCCGGACAGGGGGAATGGGGAGACCCAGTACTTC
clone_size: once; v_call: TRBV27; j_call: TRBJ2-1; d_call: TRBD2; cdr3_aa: CASSWRALAGGPNEQFF; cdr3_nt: TGTGCCAGCAGTTGGAGAGCTCTAGCGGGAGGACCGAATGAGCAGTTCTTC
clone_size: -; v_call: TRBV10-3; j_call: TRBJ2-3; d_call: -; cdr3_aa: CAIRGGFPSTDTQYF; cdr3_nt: TGTGCCATCAGGGGAGGTTTCCCTAGCACAGATACGCAGTATTTT
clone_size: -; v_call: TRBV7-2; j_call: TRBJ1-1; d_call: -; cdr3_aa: CASSSSNTEAFF; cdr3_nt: TGTGCCAGCAGCTCCAGTAACACTGAAGCTTTCTTT
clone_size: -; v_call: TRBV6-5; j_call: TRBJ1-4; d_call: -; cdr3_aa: CASSYSTSPLNEKLFF; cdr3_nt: TGTGCCAGCAGTTACTCCACAAGTCCTCTTAATGAAAAACTGTTTTTT
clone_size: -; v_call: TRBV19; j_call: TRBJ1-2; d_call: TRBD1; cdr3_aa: CASSIRQGGDYGYTF; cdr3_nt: TGTGCCAGTAGTATACGACAGGGGGGCGACTATGGCTACACCTTC
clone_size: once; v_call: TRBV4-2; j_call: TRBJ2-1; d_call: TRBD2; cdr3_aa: CASGGTGGRDEQFF; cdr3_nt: TGTGCCAGCGGGGGGACGGGAGGACGGGATGAGCAGTTCTTC
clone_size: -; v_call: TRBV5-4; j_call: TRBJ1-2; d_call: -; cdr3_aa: CASSLAGYYGYTF; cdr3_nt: TGTGCCAGCAGCTTAGCAGGGTACTATGGCTACACCTTC
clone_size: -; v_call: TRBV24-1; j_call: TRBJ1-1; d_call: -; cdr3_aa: CATRARGAEAFF; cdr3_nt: TGTGCCACCCGAGCGCGGGGGGCTGAAGCTTTCTTT
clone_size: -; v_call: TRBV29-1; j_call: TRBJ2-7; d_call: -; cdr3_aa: CSVGQDLSYEQYF; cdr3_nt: TGCAGCGTTGGACAGGACCTCTCCTACGAGCAGTACTTC
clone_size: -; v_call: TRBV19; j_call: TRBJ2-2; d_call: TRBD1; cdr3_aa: CASNHRGPNTGELFF; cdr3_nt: TGTGCCAGTAACCACAGGGGGCCGAACACCGGGGAGCTGTTTTTT
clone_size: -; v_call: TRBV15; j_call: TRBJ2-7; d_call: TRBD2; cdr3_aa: CATSRGYSGLYEQYF; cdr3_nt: TGTGCCACCAGCAGAGGCTATAGCGGGCTCTACGAGCAGTACTTC
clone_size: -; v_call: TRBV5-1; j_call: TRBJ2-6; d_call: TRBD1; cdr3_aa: CASSFIVGQGAGANVLTF; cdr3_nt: TGCGCCAGCAGCTTTATCGTAGGACAGGGGGCTGGGGCCAACGTCCTGACTTTC
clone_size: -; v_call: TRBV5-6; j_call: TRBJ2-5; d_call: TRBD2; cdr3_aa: CASSPSGRAGETQYF; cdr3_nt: TGTGCCAGCAGCCCAAGCGGGAGGGCCGGGGAGACCCAGTACTTC
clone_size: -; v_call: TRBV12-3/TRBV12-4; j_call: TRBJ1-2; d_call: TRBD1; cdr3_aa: CASSLGTVYGYTF; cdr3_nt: TGTGCCAGCAGTCTAGGGACAGTCTATGGCTACACCTTC
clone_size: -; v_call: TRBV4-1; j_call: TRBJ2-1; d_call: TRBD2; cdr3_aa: CASSQDSGLAGRPYNEQFF; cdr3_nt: TGCGCCAGCAGCCAAGATTCGGGACTAGCGGGACGTCCCTACAATGAGCAGTTCTTC
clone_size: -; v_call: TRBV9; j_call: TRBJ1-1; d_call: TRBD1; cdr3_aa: CASGTGADTEAFF; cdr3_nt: TGTGCCAGCGGAACAGGGGCCGACACTGAAGCTTTCTTT
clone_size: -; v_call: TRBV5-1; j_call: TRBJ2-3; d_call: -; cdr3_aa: CASSLQGTDTQYF; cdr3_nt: TGCGCCAGCAGTCTTCAGGGCACAGATACGCAGTATTTT
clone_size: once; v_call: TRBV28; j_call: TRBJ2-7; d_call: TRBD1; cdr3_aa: CASSEGTGQGPHEQYF; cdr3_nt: TGTGCCAGCAGTGAGGGGACCGGACAGGGACCCCACGAGCAGTACTTC
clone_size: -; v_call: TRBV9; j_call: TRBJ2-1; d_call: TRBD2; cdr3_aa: CASSVGLAGGYVNEQFF; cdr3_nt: TGTGCCAGCAGCGTTGGATTAGCGGGAGGTTACGTCAATGAGCAGTTCTTC
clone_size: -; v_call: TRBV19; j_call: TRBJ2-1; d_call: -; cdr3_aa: CASNVRGAYNEQFF; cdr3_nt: TGTGCCAGTAATGTCAGGGGAGCCTACAATGAGCAGTTCTTC
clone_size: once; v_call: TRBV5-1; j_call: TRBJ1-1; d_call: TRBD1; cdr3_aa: CASSWTGSDTEAFF; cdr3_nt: TGCGCCAGCAGCTGGACAGGGAGTGACACTGAAGCTTTCTTT
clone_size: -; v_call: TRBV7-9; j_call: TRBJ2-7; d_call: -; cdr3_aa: CASSFTGLSEQYF; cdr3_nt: TGTGCCAGCAGTTTTACAGGGTTGAGCGAGCAGTACTTC
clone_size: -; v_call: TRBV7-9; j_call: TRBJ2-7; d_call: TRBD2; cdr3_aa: CASSWGGEEQYF; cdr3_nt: TGTGCCAGCAGCTGGGGGGGGGAAGAGCAGTACTTC
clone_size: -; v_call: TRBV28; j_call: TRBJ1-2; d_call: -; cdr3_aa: CASISGGINYGYTF; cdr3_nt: TGTGCCAGCATTTCGGGGGGCATAAACTATGGCTACACCTTC
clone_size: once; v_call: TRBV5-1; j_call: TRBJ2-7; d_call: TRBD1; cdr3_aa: CASSFRDSAYEQYF; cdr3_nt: TGCGCCAGCAGCTTCCGGGACAGTGCCTACGAGCAGTACTTC
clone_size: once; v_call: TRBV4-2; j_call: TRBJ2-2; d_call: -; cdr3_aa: CASSAGLLTGELFF; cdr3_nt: TGTGCCAGCAGCGCGGGACTTTTAACCGGGGAGCTGTTTTTT
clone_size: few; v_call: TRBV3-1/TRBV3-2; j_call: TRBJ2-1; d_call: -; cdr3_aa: CASSGSGSYNEQFF; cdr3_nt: TGTGCCAGCAGCGGATCGGGATCCTACAATGAGCAGTTCTTC
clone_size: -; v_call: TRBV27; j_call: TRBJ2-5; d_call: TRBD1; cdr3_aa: CASSSDRGETQYF; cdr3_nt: TGTGCCAGCAGTTCGGACAGGGGGGAGACCCAGTACTTC
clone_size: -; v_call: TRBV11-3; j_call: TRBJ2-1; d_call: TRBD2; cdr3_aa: CASSPGLVNEQFF; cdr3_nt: TGTGCCAGCAGCCCGGGACTAGTAAATGAGCAGTTCTTC
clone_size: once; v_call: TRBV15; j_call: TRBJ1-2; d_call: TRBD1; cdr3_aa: CATSSFTGAANYGYTF; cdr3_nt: TGTGCCACCAGCTCATTTACAGGGGCCGCTAACTATGGCTACACCTTC
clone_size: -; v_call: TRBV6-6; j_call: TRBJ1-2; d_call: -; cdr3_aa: CASSYSMRSVGYTF; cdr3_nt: TGTGCCAGCAGTTACTCAATGAGGTCTGTTGGCTACACCTTC
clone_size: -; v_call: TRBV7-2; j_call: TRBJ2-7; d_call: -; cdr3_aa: CASSLDYNYEQYF; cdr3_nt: TGTGCCAGCAGCTTGGACTATAACTACGAGCAGTACTTC
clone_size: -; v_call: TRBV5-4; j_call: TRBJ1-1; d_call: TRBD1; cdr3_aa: CASSFRTGGLAEAFF; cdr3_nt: TGTGCCAGCAGCTTCCGGACAGGGGGTTTAGCTGAAGCTTTCTTT
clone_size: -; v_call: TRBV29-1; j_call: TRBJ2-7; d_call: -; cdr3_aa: CSVDITGTQNEQYF; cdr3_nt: TGCAGCGTAGACATTACCGGGACACAAAACGAGCAGTACTTC
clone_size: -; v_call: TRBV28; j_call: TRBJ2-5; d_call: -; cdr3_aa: CASRALAGTQYF; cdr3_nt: TGTGCCAGCAGGGCTCTAGCAGGGACCCAGTACTTC
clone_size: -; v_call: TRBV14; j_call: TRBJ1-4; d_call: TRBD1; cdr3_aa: CASSQGDRTEKLFF; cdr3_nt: TGTGCCAGCAGCCAAGGGGACAGGACTGAAAAACTGTTTTTT
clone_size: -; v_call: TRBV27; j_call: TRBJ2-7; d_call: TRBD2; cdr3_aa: CASSLGASGNHPYEQYF; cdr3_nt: TGTGCCAGCAGTTTAGGGGCTAGCGGGAACCATCCCTACGAGCAGTACTTC
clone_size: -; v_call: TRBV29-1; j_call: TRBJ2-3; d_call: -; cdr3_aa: CSFVGATDTTDTQYF; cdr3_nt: TGCAGCTTTGTTGGGGCGACGGACACCACAGATACGCAGTATTTT
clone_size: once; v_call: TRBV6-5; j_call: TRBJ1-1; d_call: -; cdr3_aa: CASSRGNGNAEAFF; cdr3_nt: TGTGCCAGCAGTCGGGGTAACGGAAACGCTGAAGCTTTCTTT
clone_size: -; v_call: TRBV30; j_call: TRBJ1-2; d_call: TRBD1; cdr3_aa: CAWSIGQGGVWGGYTF; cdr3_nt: TGTGCCTGGAGTATAGGACAGGGAGGAGTATGGGGAGGCTACACCTTC
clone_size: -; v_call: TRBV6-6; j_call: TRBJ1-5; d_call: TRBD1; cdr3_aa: CASSQTGGYSNQPQHF; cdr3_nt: TGTGCCAGCAGTCAGACAGGGGGTTATAGCAATCAGCCCCAGCATTTT
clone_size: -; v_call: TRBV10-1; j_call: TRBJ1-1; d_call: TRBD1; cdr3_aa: CASSAGTGGSEAFF; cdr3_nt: TGCGCCAGCAGTGCAGGGACAGGGGGCTCTGAAGCTTTCTTT
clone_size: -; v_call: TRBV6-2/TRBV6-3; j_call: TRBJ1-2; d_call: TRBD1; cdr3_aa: CASSYGTVYGYTF; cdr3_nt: TGTGCCAGCAGTTACGGGACAGTCTATGGCTACACCTTC
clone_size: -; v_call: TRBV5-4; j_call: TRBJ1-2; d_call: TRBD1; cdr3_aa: CASKGDRALYGYTF; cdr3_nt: TGTGCCAGCAAGGGGGACAGGGCACTATATGGCTACACCTTC
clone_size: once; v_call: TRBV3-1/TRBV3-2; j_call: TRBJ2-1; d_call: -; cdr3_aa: CASSRETSRSSYNEQFF; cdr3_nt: TGTGCCAGCAGCCGGGAAACTAGCAGAAGCTCCTACAATGAGCAGTTCTTC
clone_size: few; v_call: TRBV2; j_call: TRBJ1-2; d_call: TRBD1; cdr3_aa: CASSQRQGSSSLDGYTF; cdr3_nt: TGTGCCAGCAGTCAGAGACAGGGTTCTTCTTCGTTGGATGGCTACACCTTC
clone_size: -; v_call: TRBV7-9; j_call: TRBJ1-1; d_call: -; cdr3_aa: CASSGSNTEAFF; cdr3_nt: TGTGCCAGCAGCGGCTCGAACACTGAAGCTTTCTTT
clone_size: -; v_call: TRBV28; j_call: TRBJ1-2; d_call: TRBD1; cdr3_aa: CASSFYGTGVYGYTF; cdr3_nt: TGTGCCAGCAGTTTTTATGGGACAGGGGTTTATGGCTACACCTTC